The 9 T cell receptor beta chains below come from one sample, sequenced in a study of Graves' ophthalmopathy and Graves' hyperthyroidism. The authors amplified TCR beta CDR3 regions from RNA transcripts. Investigators did first-round RT-PCR with HTBI primers, then second-round multiplex PCR. TCRdb analysed the multiplex PCR reads with MiXCR anew, one entry per CDR3 protein. The table shows hundreds of thousands of distinct CDR3 sequences, with 22% occurring only once. The specimen sequenced was peripheral blood. The receptors were sampled from a young woman with stable Graves' hyperthyroidism. Some clones in this sample may be carry-over from other donors' samples.

This clonotype has just one count. The chain is built from TRBV10-3 and TRBJ2-7, with a weak D call TRBD1 (6 bases). The CDR3 is 17 amino acids. Germline V gene lookup returns CDR1 ENHRY and CDR2 SYGVKD. CDR3 in amino acids: CAISERFIVDRSYKQYV. CDR3 DNA: TGTGCTATCAGTGAAAGGTTTATAGTTGACAGGTCCTACAAGCAGTACGTC.

This clonotype was detected ten times or more. This rearrangement joins TRBV12-3 or TRBV12-4 to TRBJ1-5, with D possibly being TRBD1 (5 bases). The V and J ends lost 1 base and 4 bases respectively, with 17 bases between them. The CDR3 loop spans 17 amino acids. The CDR3 coding sequence is TGTGCCAGCAGTTTAGGGATGGGAACAGGCATGAATCAGCCCCAGCATTTT. Its protein product is CASSLGMGTGMNQPQHF.

In this sample, this clonotype turned up a few times. The chain recombines TRBV15 with TRBJ1-5; 10 bases map to TRBD1. Germline trimming cut 4 bases from V and 6 bases from J; bases unmatched to any gene: 3. The germline V gene has CDR1 LNHNV and CDR2 YYDKDF (reference sequence). There are 14 residues in the CDR3. The CDR3 DNA is TGTGCCACCAGCACCCGGACAGGGGGTCAGCCCCAGCATTTT. Protein sequence: CATSTRTGGQPQHF.

This clonotype was found many times. The chain couples TRBV5-1 to TRBJ1-1; TRBD1 matches 8 bases. The V segment lost 3 bases and the J segment 2 bases; nucleotides outside the gene matches: 6. The length of the CDR3 is 15 residues. Germline-derived CDR1 and CDR2 are SGHRS and YFSETQ. CDR3 sequence (DNA): TGCGCCAGCAGCTACGGACAGGGAACCAACACTGAAGCTTTCTTT. Translating gives CASSYGQGTNTEAFF.

Many counts were recorded for this clonotype. The V gene is TRBV7-2, the J gene TRBJ1-6, with a possible D match to TRBD1 (5 bases). Trimming removed 3 bases from V and 8 bases from J, with 11 bases in between. The CDR3 sequence is 14 residues long. From germline, CDR1 is SGHTA and CDR2 FQGNSA. The CDR3 protein is CASSFGTVYSPLHF. The CDR3 coding sequence is TGTGCCAGCAGCTTCGGGACGGTATATTCACCCCTCCACTTT.

This clonotype showed up just a few times. V is TRBV4-1 and J is TRBJ1-2, with D possibly being TRBD1 (5 bases). Germline CDR1 and CDR2: MGHRA and YSYEKL. V was pared by 3 bases and J by 8 bases, with 13 bases between. The CDR3 has 13 residues. The CDR3 DNA sequence: TGCGCCAGCAGCCACCCCGGGGGGGAAGGCTACACCTTC. This translates into CASSHPGGEGYTF.

This clonotype appeared many times. This chain connects TRBV5-8 to TRBJ2-7, with 9 bases that match TRBD2. CDR1 is SGHTS, CDR2 YDEGEE, per germline. The CDR3 runs 14 residues. V shed 4 bases, J shed 3 bases, and the junction held 5 bases outside the gene matches. The chain's CDR3 is CASSVWTSVYEQYF. The DNA for the CDR3 is TGTGCCAGCAGCGTCTGGACTAGCGTCTACGAGCAGTACTTC. Full variable domain (rest looked up from reference TRBV5-8 and TRBJ2-7): EAGVTQSPTHLIKTRGQQATLRCSPISGHTSVYWYQQALGLGLQFLLWYDEGEERNRGNFPPRFSGRQFPNYSSELNVNALELEDSALYLCASSVWTSVYEQYFGPGTRLTVT.

This clonotype was detected ten times or more. The chain recombines TRBV29-1 with TRBJ2-2; TRBD2 is a possible D gene (6 bases). Germline V gives CDR1 SQVTM, CDR2 ANQGSEA. Trimming took off 4 bases at V and 6 bases at J, with 9 bases between the two ends. The CDR3 has 12 residues. Here the CDR3 DNA reads TGCAGCGTTGGGTCGGGGGCCGGGGAGCTGTTTTTT. This sequence encodes CSVGSGAGELFF.

This clonotype was seen a few times. V usage is TRBV15 and J usage is TRBJ2-7; D might be TRBD2 (5 bases). The CDR3 has 13 amino acids. The V gene's germline CDR1 is LNHNV and CDR2 YYDKDF (reference sequence). Deletions cut 5 bases from V and 3 bases from J, with 11 bases between. The CDR3 bases are TGTGCCACCAGCCCAAACCGGGGCTACGAGCAGTACTTC. It is translated as CATSPNRGYEQYF. The variable domain in full, with the rest retrieved from reference TRBV15 and TRBJ2-7, is DAMVIQNPRYQVTQFGKPVTLSCSQTLNHNVMYWYQQKSSQAPKLLFHYYDKDFNNEADTPDNFQSRRPNTSFCFLDIRSPGLGDTAMYLCATSPNRGYEQYFGPGTRLTVT.